The present T cell receptor (beta chain) was sequenced within a study of vaccination effects on CD4 cells after COVID-19. The table came from immunoSEQ multiplex PCR; TCRdb's copy has only in-frame clones and leaves some out. The sample has 20,000 to 30,000 clones; 60% to 80% are singletons. The V gene's germline CDR1 is SGHTA and CDR2 FQGTGA. V was clipped by 5 bases and J by 4 bases, with 14 bases between them. This CDR3 has 14 amino acids. Note on this clone: The antigen is undetermined.

Regarding the study as a whole: By a late point after vaccination, infection- and vaccine-induced clones had shrunk markedly through clonal contraction.

Expansion of antigen-specific CD4+ T cells with viral peptide pools was carried out by the ViraFEST assay before sequencing. The culture ran for 9 to 11 days, and then CD4+ T cells were isolated. Each participant was administered two doses of either the BNT162b2 or the mRNA-1273 vaccine. Half of the medium was exchanged for IL-2 medium on both days 3 and 7. This rearrangement joins TRBV7-3 to TRBJ2-5, with D perhaps given as TRBD1 or TRBD2 (5 bases each). This TCR was sampled from a human donor who received a COVID-19 vaccine. Sequences were derived from CD4+ T cells from PBMCs cultured with HCoV-NL63 spike peptides, sampled after COVID-19 vaccination. CDR3 in amino acids: CASSPGPRLETQYF. As DNA, the CDR3 is TGTGCCAGCAGCCCGGGACCTCGGCTAGAGACCCAGTACTTC.